This TCR beta chain appears in the sequencing data of a study of shared clonotypes between healthy human individuals. Assay: immunoSEQ multiplex PCR; the TCRdb copy retains only in-frame clones and omits some. Of about 600,000 clones listed, approximately 97% are singletons. This clonotype was obtained from a woman in her twenties or thirties in good health. Sequencing used naive CD4+ T cells sorted from blood. Subset meaning: CD45RA+ positively selected.

CDR3 nucleotides: TGTGCCAGCAGCTTTTCCGGGACGGACTATGGCTACACCTTC. Translating gives CASSFSGTDYGYTF. This rearrangement joins TRBV5-6 to TRBJ1-2, with TRBD1 as a possible D gene (5 bases). With 2 bases removed from V and 3 bases from J, the gap between germline ends came to 11 bases. Germline-derived CDR1 and CDR2 are SGHDT and YYEEEE. The CDR3 loop spans 14 amino acids.